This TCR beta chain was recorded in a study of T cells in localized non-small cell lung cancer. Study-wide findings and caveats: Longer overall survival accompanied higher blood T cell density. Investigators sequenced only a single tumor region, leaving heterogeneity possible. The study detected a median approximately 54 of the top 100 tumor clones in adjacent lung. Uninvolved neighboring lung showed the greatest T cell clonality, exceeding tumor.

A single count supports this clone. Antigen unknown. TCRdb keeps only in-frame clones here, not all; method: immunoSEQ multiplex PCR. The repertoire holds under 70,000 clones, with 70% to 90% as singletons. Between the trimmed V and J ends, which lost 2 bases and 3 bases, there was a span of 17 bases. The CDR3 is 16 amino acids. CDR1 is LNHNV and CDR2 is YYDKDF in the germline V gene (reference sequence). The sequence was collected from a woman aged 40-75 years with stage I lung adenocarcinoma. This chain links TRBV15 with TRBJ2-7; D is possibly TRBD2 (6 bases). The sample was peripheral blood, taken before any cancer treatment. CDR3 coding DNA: TGTGCCACCAGCAGACCCCCCCGGGCGGGAATCTACGAGCAGTACTTC. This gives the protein CATSRPPRAGIYEQYF.